The entry that follows covers one TCR beta chain sequence. Naive CD8 cells lacked CD45RO, underwent positive selection for CCR7 and left out terminally differentiated effector memory CD45RA+ cells. These data come from a study of shared clonotypes between healthy human individuals. At deep level, the assay was performed. Produced via immunoSEQ multiplex PCR; TCRdb's table is partial and in-frame only. The sample yields about 2.1 million clones, 93% seen once. Per germline, CDR1 SGHVS and CDR2 FQNEAQ. The CDR3 sequence is 14 residues long. V lost 7 bases and J lost 7, with 17 bases in between. This receptor was identified in a man aged 18 to 30 in good health. Some clones in this sample may be carry-over from other donors' samples. The sample was naive CD8+ T cells from PBMCs. The chain couples TRBV7-8 to TRBJ1-3; D is possibly TRBD1 (5 bases). The CDR3 reads CASTPRRGENTIYF. The DNA for the CDR3 is TGTGCCAGCACCCCCCGTCGGGGGGAGAACACCATATATTTT.